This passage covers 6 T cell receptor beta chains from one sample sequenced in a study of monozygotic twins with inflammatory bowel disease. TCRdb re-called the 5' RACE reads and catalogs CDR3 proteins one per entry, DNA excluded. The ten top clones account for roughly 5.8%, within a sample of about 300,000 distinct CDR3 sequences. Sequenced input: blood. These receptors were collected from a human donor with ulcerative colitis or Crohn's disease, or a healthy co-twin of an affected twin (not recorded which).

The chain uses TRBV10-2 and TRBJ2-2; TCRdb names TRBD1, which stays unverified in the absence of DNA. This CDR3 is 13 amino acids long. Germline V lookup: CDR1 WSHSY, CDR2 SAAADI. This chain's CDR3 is CASRDRAAGELFF.

The CDR3 is CASSLRSGGTEAFF. The chain couples TRBV12-3 or TRBV12-4 to TRBJ1-1; the TCRdb D gene call, TRBD1, has no DNA to confirm it. There are 14 residues in the CDR3.

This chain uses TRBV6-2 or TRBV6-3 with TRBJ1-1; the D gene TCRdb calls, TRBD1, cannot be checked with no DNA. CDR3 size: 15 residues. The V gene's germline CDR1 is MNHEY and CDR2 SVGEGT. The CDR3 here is CASTGGRLANTEAFF.

CDR3 sequence: CASSLVVVNEQFF. V is TRBV7-2 and J is TRBJ2-1. The CDR3 contains 13 residues. Per the germline V gene, CDR1 is SGHTA and CDR2 is FQGNSA. Complete variable domain (other parts from reference TRBV7-2 and TRBJ2-1): GAGVSQSPSNKVTEKGKDVELRCDPISGHTALYWYRQSLGQGLEFLIYFQGNSAPDKSGLPSDRFSAERTGGSVSTLTIQRTQQEDSAVYLCASSLVVVNEQFFGPGTRLTVL.

The CDR3: CSVPGPETQYF. The rearrangement links TRBV29-1 to TRBJ2-5. This CDR3 contains 11 residues. Per germline, CDR1 SQVTM and CDR2 ANQGSEA.

The chain's CDR3 is CASSQEVGQISNQPQHF. This chain joins TRBV4-2 and TRBJ1-5; the D gene TCRdb calls, TRBD1, cannot be checked with no DNA. The CDR3 spans 17 residues. Germline V gene sequence: CDR1 LGHNA, CDR2 YNFKEQ.